This TCR beta chain stems from a study of T cells in Graves' hyperthyroidism and ophthalmopathy. Regions amplified from RNA transcripts were the TCR beta CDR3 regions. An initial round of RT-PCR targeting the TCR CDR3 relied on the HTBI primer set. TCRdb re-called the multiplex PCR reads through MiXCR, storing one row per CDR3 protein. Among over 650,000 distinct CDR3 sequences listed, around 17% were seen once. There are 17 residues in the CDR3. CDR1 is SGDLS, CDR2 YYNGEE, per germline. The V end lost 3 bases, the J end lost 2 bases, and 19 bases lay between the germline ends. The sample taken for sequencing was blood. The V gene is TRBV9, the J gene TRBJ2-3, with D possibly called TRBD1 or TRBD2 (5 bases each). This clonotype was obtained from a man between 18 and 35 years old with Graves' hyperthyroidism. The CDR3 loop reads CASSELTGTRLTDTQYF. CDR3 nucleotides: TGTGCCAGCAGCGAATTGACCGGGACCCGCCTCACAGATACGCAGTATTTT. Full variable domain (remainder filled in from reference TRBV9 and TRBJ2-3): DSGVTQTPKHLITATGQRVTLRCSPRSGDLSVYWYQQSLDQGLQFLIQYYNGEERAKGNILERFSAQQFPDLHSELNLSSLELGDSALYFCASSELTGTRLTDTQYFGPGTRLTVL.